The T cell receptor (beta chain) under discussion was sequenced for a study of OX40 agonist ivuxolimab in advanced cancers. Findings of the study overall: Patients who responded partially at 0.1-3.0 mg/kg showed clonal expansion ranking among the lowest.

Produced via immunoSEQ multiplex PCR; TCRdb's table is partial and in-frame only. The sample contains 35,000 to 50,000 clones, about 90% of which appear only once. The V gene's germline CDR1 is LNHDA and CDR2 SQIVND (reference sequence). The V end lost 3 bases, the J end lost 6 bases, and 7 bases lay between the germline ends. The CDR3 runs to 12 residues. On this clone itself: The target antigen is unknown.

This sequence originates from an adult with an advanced solid tumor such as melanoma, head and neck, liver or kidney cancer. V and J are TRBV19 and TRBJ2-3; no definite D call. The input for sequencing was CD4+ or CD8+ T cells sorted from blood, taken in a trial of the OX40 agonist ivuxolimab. This chain's CDR3 is CASSINRDTQYF. The CDR3 region has the DNA TGTGCCAGTAGTATTAATAGGGATACGCAGTATTTT. The variable domain in full, completed from reference TRBV19 and TRBJ2-3, reads DGGITQSPKYLFRKEGQNVTLSCEQNLNHDAMYWYRQDPGQGLRLIYYSQIVNDFQKGDIAEGYSVSREKKESFPLTVTSAQKNPTAFYLCASSINRDTQYFGPGTRLTVL.